This paragraph covers one T cell receptor (beta chain) sequence. Its specific antigen is unknown. Base qualities are not recorded, but no much larger clone differs from it by a single base. The data originate from a study of blood T cell repertoires in COVID-19 (TCRdb year 2020). With respect to the entire study: The collaborator samples originated in the United States, Italy and Spain and spanned the acute and convalescent phases of COVID-19. The material from the prospective study consisted of cDNA or gDNA derived from T cells, B-cell-depleted T cells, or PBMCs. The dataset comprised deeply sampled blood TCRbeta repertoires from subjects exposed to, actively infected with, or recovered from COVID-19. The repertoires were made available in a free public database intended to serve as a resource for research on the immune response to SARS-CoV-2. The samples were drawn from the first 160 participants of the ongoing ImmuneRACE study and from over a thousand subjects provided by 6 global collaborators. Nearly every sample came with metadata listing a de-identified subject ID, COVID-19 status, age in years and sex. Where HLA class I and class II types were available, the types were taken from metadata supplied by the sample provider, not from assay-based typing. Broad study findings and their caveats: The quantity of clinical and demographic metadata differed by source and by participant and was supplied without curation.

Whole blood was collected in K2EDTA tubes by collaborating institutions according to the institutions' own protocols. Collaborator samples were shipped for TCRbeta analysis as frozen whole blood, isolated PBMCs, or DNA extracted from either sample type. The germline V gene gives CDR1 as SGHRS and CDR2 as YFSETQ. Trimming removed 3 bases from V and 3 bases from J; the gene matches leave 9 bases unexplained. The CDR3 contains 16 residues, cysteine and phenylalanine counted. Only the CDR3 DNA stays, 48 bases, in frame from base 1. The immunoSEQ Assay, a bias-controlled multiplex PCR, was used to amplify TCRbeta CDR3 regions from genomic DNA. In the paper's pipeline: Within the assay, amplification of reference gene primers was used to estimate how many nucleated cells each sample contained. To quantify the absolute abundance of each unique TCRbeta CDR3 rearrangement, sequence reads were collapsed and filtered. For each sample, productive Simpson clonality was calculated by taking the square root of Simpson's diversity index across productive rearrangements. As stored in TCRdb, this immuneACCESS dataset retains in-frame rearrangements with V and J assigned. A fraction of the clones does not appear; measured against another copy, unresolved V genes explain less than half of the discrepancy, and the remainder lacks a known reason. V, J and clone size were drawn from that table, and D and trimming were deduced from the DNA. This sample is represented by about 21,000 clones; 88% of them were singletons. The ten largest clones add up to 11% of the sample.

The sample taken for sequencing was peripheral blood. The clonotype originates from a human donor in a cohort sampled during active COVID-19. The receptor chain draws on TRBV5-1 and TRBJ1-2; 9 middle bases align to TRBD1. The nucleotides are TGCGCCAGCAGCTGGGGGACAGGGAGTATTGACTATGGCTACACCTTC. Its coded protein is CASSWGTGSIDYGYTF.